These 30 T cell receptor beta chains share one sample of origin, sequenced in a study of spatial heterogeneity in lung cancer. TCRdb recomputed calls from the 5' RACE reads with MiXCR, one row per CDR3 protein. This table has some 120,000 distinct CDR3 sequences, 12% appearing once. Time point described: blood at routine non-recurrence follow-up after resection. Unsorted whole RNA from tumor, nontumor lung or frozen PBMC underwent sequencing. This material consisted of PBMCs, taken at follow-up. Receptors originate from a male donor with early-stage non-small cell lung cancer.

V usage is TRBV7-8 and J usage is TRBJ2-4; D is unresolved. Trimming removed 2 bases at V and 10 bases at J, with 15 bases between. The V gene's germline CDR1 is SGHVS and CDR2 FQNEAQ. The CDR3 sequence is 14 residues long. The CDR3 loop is CASSLTRLVSIQYF. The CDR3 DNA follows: TGTGCCAGCAGCTTAACGCGTTTGGTTTCTATTCAGTACTTC. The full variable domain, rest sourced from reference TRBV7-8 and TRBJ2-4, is GAGVSQSPRYKVAKRGQDVALRCDPISGHVSLFWYQQALGQGPEFLTYFQNEAQLDKSGLPSDRFFAERPEGSVSTLKIQRTQQEDSAVYLCASSLTRLVSIQYFGAGTRLSVL.

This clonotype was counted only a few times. CDR3 nucleotides: TGTGCCAGCAGCGCGTCGGCGGGGGTCGACAATCAGCCCCAGCATTTT. Amino acids: CASSASAGVDNQPQHF. The rearrangement uses TRBV9 and TRBJ1-5, with D possibly matching TRBD1 (5 bases). The germline CDR1 and CDR2 sequences are SGDLS and YYNGEE. Deletions cut 3 bases from V and 3 bases from J, with 16 bases between. The CDR3 runs 16 residues.

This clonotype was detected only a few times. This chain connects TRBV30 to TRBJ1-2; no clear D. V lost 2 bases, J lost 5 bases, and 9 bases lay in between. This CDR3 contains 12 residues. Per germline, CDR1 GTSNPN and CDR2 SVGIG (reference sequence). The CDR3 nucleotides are TGTGCCTGGAGTCTGCAGGTTTATGGCTACACCTTC. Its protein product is CAWSLQVYGYTF.

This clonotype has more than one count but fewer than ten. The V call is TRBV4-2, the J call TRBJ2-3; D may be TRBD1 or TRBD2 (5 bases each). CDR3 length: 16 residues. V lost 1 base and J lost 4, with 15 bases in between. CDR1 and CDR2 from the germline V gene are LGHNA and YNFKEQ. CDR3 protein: CASSQVPFGAPDTQYF. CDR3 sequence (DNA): TGTGCCAGCAGCCAAGTCCCTTTCGGGGCCCCAGATACGCAGTATTTT.

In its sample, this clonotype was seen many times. The CDR3: CASSQDLAGGRGDTQYF. The CDR3 nucleotides read TGCGCCAGCAGCCAAGATCTAGCGGGGGGCCGCGGAGATACGCAGTATTTT. The J gene is TRBJ2-3, the V gene TRBV4-1; 11 bases fit TRBD2. The V and J ends lost 0 bases and 5 bases, in that order; junction bases with no gene match: 7. This CDR3 region has 17 residues. Germline CDR1 is MGHRA and CDR2 is YSYEKL.

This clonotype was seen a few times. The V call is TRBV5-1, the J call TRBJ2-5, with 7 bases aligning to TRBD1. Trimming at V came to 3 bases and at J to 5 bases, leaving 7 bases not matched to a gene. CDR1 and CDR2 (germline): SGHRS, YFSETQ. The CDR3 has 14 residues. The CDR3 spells CASSSQLQGETQYF. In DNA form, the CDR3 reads TGCGCCAGCAGCTCACAACTACAGGGGGAGACCCAGTACTTC. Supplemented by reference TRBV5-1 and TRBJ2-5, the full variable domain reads KAGVTQTPRYLIKTRGQQVTLSCSPISGHRSVSWYQQTPGQGLQFLFEYFSETQRNKGNFPGRFSGRQFSNSRSEMNVSTLELGDSALYLCASSSQLQGETQYFGPGTRLLVL.

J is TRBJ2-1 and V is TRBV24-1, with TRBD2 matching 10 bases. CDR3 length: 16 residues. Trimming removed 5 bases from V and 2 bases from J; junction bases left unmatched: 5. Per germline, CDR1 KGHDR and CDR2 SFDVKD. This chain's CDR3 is CATSVSLAGAYNEQFF. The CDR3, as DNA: TGTGCCACCAGTGTTTCTCTAGCGGGAGCCTACAATGAGCAGTTCTTC.

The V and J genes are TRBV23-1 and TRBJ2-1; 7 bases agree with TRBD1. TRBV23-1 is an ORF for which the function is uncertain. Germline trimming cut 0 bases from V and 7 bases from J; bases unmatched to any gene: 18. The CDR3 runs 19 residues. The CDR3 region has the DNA TGCGCCAGCAGTCAATCGAGAGTCCGGGCAGGGGGTGACATGAATGAGCAGTTCTTC. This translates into CASSQSRVRAGGDMNEQFF.

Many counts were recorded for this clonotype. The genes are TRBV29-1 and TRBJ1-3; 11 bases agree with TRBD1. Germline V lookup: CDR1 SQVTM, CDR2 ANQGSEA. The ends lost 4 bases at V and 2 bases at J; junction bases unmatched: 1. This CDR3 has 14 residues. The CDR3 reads CSVGTGGPGNTIYF. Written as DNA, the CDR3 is TGCAGCGTTGGGACAGGGGGCCCTGGAAACACCATATATTTT.

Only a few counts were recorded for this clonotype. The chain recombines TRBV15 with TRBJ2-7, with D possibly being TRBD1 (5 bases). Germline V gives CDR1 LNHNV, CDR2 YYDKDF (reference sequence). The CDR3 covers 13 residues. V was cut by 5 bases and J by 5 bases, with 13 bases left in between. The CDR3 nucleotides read TGTGCCACCAGCTTCAGGGCTGGAGACGAGCAGTACTTC. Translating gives CATSFRAGDEQYF. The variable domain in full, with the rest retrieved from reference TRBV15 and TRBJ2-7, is DAMVIQNPRYQVTQFGKPVTLSCSQTLNHNVMYWYQQKSSQAPKLLFHYYDKDFNNEADTPDNFQSRRPNTSFCFLDIRSPGLGDTAMYLCATSFRAGDEQYFGPGTRLTVT.

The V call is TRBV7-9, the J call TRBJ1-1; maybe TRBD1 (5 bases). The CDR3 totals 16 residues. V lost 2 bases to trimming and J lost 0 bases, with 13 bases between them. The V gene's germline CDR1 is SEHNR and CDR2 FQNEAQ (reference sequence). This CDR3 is CASSLLFGALNTEAFF. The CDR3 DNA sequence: TGTGCCAGCAGCTTACTCTTCGGGGCCCTGAACACTGAAGCTTTCTTT.

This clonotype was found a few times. The CDR3 spells CASSSQGLSTDTQYF. The CDR3 coding sequence is TGTGCCAGCAGCTCGCAGGGCCTGAGCACAGATACGCAGTATTTT. The V call is TRBV7-3, the J call TRBJ2-3; weak D call: TRBD1 (5 bases). Between the trimmed V and J ends, which lost 4 bases and 0 bases, there was a span of 11 bases. The CDR3 loop spans 15 amino acids. Germline V CDR1 and CDR2: SGHTA, FQGTGA.

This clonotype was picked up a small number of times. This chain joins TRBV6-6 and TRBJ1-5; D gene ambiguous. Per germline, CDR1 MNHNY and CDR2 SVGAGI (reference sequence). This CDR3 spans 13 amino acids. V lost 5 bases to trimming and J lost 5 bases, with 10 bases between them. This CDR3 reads CASSRTVDQPQHF. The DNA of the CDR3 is TGTGCCAGCAGTAGGACTGTTGATCAGCCCCAGCATTTT.

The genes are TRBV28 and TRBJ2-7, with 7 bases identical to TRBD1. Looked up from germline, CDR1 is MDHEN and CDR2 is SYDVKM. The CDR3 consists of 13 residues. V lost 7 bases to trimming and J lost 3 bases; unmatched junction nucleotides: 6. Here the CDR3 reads CASNGQAVYEQYF. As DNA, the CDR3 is TGTGCCAGCAACGGACAGGCGGTCTACGAGCAGTACTTC.

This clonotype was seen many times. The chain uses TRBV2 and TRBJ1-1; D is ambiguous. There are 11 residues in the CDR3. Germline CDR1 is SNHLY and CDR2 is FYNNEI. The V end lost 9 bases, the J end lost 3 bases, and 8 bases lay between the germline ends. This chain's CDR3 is CASYLDTEAFF. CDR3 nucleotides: TGTGCCAGTTATCTTGACACTGAAGCTTTCTTT.

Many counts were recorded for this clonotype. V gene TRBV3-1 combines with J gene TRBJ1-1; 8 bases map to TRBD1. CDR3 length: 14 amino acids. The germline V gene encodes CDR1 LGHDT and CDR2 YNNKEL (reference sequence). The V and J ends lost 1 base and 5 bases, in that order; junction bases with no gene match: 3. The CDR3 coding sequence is TGTGCCAGCAGCCAAGGGACAGGGCCTACTGAAGCTTTCTTT. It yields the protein CASSQGTGPTEAFF.

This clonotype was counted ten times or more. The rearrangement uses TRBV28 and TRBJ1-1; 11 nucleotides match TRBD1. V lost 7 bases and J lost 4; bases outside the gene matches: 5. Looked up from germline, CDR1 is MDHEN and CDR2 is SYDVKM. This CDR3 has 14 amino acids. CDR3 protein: CASTRTGGFTEAFF. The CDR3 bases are TGTGCCAGCACCAGGACAGGGGGCTTCACTGAAGCTTTCTTT.

The CDR3 DNA reads as TGTGCCAGTAGTATCTTACAGGGCCGGGGCAATCAGCCCCAGCATTTT. It is translated as CASSILQGRGNQPQHF. The chain combines TRBV19 with TRBJ1-5, with D possibly being TRBD1 (6 bases). CDR3 length: 16 amino acids. Germline V gene lookup returns CDR1 LNHDA and CDR2 SQIVND (reference sequence). V lost 3 bases, J lost 2 bases, and 14 bases lay in between.

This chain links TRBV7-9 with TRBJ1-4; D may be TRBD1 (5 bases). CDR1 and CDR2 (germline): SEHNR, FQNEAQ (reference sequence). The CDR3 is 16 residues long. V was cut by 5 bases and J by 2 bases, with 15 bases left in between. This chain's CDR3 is CASSPGQGGTNEKLFF. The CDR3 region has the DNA TGTGCCAGCAGCCCCGGTCAGGGAGGGACTAATGAAAAACTGTTTTTT.

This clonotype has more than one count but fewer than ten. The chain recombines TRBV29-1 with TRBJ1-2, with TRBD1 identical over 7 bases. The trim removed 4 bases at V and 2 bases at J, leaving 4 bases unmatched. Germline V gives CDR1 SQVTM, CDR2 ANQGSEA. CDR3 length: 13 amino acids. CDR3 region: CSVAGGRNYGYTF. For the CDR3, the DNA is TGCAGCGTTGCAGGGGGAAGGAACTATGGCTACACCTTC.

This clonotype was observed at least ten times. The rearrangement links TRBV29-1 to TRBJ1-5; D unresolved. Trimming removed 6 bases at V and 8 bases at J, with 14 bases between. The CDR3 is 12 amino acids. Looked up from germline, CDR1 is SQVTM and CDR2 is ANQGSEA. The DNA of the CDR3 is TGCAGCGTCGGGTGGAGTGGAGAGCCCCAGCATTTT. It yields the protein CSVGWSGEPQHF. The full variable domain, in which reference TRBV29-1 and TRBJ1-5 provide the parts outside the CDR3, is SAVISQKPSRDICQRGTSLTIQCQVDSQVTMMFWYRQQPGQSLTLIATANQGSEATYESGFVIDKFPISRPNLTFSTLTVSNMSPEDSSIYLCSVGWSGEPQHFGDGTRLSIL.

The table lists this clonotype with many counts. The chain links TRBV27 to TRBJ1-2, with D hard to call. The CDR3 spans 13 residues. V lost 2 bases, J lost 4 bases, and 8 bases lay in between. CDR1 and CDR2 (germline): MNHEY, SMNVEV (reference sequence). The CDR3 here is CASSLNSLYGYTF. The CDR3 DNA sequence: TGTGCCAGCAGTTTAAACAGCCTCTATGGCTACACCTTC.

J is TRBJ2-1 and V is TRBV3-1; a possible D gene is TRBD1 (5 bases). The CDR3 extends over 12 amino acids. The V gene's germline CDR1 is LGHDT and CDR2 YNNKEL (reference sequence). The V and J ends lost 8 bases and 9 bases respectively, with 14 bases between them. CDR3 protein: CASSSRGVEQFF. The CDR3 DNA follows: TGTGCCAGCTCCTCTAGGGGTGTTGAGCAGTTCTTC.

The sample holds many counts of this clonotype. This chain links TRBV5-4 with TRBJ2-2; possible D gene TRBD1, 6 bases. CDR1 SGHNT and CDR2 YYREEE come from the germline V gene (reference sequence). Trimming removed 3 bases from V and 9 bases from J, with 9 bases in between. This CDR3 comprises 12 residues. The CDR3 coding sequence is TGTGCCAGCAGCTATGGACAGAGGGAGCTGTTTTTT. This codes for CASSYGQRELFF.

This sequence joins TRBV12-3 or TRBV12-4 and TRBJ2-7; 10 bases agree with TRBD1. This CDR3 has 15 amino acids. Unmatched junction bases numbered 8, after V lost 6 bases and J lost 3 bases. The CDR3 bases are TGTGCCAGCAGGACCGGGGACAGGGGCAACTACGAGCAGTACTTC. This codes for CASRTGDRGNYEQYF.

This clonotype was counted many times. CDR3 loop: CASSQDSRGHEQYF. CDR3 coding DNA: TGTGCCAGCAGCCAAGATTCCCGAGGCCACGAGCAGTACTTC. The chain employs TRBV14 and TRBJ2-7; D remains unclear. V lost 0 bases to trimming and J lost 5 bases, with 11 bases between them. There are 14 residues in the CDR3. From germline, CDR1 is SGHDN and CDR2 FVKESK. The whole variable domain, remainder taken from reference TRBV14 and TRBJ2-7, is EAGVTQFPSHSVIEKGQTVTLRCDPISGHDNLYWYRRVMGKEIKFLLHFVKESKQDESGMPNNRFLAERTGGTYSTLKVQPAELEDSGVYFCASSQDSRGHEQYFGPGTRLTVT.

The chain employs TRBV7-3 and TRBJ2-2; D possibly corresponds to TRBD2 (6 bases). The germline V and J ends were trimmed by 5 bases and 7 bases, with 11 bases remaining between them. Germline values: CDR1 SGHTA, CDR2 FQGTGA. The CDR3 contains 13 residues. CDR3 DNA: TGTGCCAGCAGCCGGGACTCCTACGGGGAGCTGTTTTTT. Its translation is CASSRDSYGELFF.

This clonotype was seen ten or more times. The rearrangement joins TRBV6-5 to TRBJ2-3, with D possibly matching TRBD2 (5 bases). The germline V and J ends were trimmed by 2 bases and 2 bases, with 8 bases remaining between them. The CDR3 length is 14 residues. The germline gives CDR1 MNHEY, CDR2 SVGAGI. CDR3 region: CASSYGGFTDTQYF. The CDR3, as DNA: TGTGCCAGCAGTTACGGAGGATTCACAGATACGCAGTATTTT.

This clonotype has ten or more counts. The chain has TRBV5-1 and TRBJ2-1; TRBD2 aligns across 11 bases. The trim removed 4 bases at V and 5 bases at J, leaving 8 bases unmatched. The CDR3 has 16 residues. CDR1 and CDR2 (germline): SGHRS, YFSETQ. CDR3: CASSPMTSGAHNEQFF. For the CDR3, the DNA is TGCGCCAGCAGCCCTATGACTAGCGGGGCCCACAATGAGCAGTTCTTC.

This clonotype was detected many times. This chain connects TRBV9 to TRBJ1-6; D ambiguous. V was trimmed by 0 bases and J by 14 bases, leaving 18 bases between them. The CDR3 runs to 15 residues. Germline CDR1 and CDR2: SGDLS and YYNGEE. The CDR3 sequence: CASSVDPSPNSALHF. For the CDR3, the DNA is TGTGCCAGCAGCGTAGATCCCAGTCCCAATTCGGCCCTCCACTTT.